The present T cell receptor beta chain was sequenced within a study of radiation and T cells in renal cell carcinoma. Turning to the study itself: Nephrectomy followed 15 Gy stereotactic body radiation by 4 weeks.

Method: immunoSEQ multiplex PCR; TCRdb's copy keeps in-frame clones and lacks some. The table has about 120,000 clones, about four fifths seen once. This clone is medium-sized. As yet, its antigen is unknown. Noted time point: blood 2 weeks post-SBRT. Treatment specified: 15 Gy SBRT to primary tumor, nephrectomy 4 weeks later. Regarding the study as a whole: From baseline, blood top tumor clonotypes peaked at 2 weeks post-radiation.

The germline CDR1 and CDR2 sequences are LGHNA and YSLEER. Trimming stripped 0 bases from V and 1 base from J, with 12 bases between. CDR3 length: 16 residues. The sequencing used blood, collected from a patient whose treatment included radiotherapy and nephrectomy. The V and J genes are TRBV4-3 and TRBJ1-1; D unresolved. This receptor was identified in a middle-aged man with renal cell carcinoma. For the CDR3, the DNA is TGCGCCAGCAGCCAAGATCCCGGGAAGAGGAACACTGAAGCTTTCTTT. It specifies CASSQDPGKRNTEAFF.